This TCR beta chain derives from a study of blood T cells in healthy people across ages. The study, taken as a whole, reports: As naive T cell percentage varied, TCR beta diversity correlated strongly with it.

In regard to this clonotype: Antigen unknown.

Then a second PCR, running roughly 7 to 11 cycles, was carried out with a sample-barcoded 5' primer and a J-beta primer mix. TCRdb re-derived calls from the 5' RACE reads in MiXCR, one entry per CDR3 protein. Here the sample spans 600,000 to 1,000,000 distinct CDR3 sequences, nearly 60% being singletons. This CDR3 is 14 amino acids long. V lost 5 bases to trimming and J lost 3 bases, with 16 bases between them. CDR1 and CDR2 from the germline V gene are DFQATT and SNEGSKA (reference sequence). The clonotype comes from a man aged 25 to 45 in good health. The chain is built from TRBV20-1 and TRBJ2-5, with unresolved D. Material for sequencing was blood. Here the CDR3 reads CSAEMRWIKETQYF. DNA of the CDR3: TGCAGTGCTGAGATGCGCTGGATCAAAGAGACCCAGTACTTC.